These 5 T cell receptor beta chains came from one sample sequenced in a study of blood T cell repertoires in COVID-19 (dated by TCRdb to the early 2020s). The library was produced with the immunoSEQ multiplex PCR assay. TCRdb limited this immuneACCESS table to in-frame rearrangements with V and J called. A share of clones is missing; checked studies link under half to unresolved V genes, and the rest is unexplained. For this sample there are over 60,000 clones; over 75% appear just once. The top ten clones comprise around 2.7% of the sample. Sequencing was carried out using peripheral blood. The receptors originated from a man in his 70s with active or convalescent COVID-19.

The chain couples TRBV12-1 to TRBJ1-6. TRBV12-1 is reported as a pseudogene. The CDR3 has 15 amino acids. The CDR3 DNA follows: TGTGCCAGCAAAACCGGGTCCTGTACTAATTCACCCCTCCACTTT. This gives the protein CASKTGSCTNSPLHF.

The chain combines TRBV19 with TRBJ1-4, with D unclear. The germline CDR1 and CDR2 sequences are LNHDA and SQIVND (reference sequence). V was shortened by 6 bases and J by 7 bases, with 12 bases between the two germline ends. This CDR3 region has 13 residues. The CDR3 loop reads CASSLRGPEKLFF. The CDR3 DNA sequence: TGTGCCAGTAGCCTCCGAGGGCCTGAAAAACTGTTTTTT.

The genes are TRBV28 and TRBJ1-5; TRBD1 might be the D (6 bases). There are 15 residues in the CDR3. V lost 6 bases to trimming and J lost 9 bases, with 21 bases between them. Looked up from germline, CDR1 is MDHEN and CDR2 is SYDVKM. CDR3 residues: CASRKDSLGKGPQHF. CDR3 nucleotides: TGTGCCAGCAGGAAGGACAGCCTCGGGAAGGGGCCCCAGCATTTT.

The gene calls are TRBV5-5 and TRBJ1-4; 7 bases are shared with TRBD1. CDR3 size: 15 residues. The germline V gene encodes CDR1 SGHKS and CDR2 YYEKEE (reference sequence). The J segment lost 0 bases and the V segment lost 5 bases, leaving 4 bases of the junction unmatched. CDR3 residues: CASSRTGATNEKLFF. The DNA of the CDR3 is TGTGCCAGCAGTCGAACAGGGGCAACTAATGAAAAACTGTTTTTT.

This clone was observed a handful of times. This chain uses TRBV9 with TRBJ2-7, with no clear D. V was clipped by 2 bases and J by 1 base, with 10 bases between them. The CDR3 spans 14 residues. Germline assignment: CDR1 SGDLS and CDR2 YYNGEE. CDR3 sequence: CASSVGLDSYEQYF. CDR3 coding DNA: TGTGCCAGCAGCGTCGGTCTAGATTCCTACGAGCAGTACTTC.